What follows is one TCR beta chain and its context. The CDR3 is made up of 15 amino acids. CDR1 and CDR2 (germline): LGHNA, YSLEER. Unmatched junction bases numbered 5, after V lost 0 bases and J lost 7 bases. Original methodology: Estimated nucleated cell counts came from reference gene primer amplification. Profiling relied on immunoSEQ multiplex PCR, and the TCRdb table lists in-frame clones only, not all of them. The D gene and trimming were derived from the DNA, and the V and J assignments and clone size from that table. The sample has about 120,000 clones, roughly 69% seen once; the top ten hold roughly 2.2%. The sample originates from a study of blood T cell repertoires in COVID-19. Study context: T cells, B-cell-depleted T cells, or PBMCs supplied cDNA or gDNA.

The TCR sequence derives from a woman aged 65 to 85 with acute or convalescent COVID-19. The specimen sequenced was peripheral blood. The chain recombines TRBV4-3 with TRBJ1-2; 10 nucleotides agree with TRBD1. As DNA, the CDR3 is TGCGCCAGCAGCCAAGATTTGGGACAGGGGCTTGGCTACACCTTC. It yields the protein CASSQDLGQGLGYTF.